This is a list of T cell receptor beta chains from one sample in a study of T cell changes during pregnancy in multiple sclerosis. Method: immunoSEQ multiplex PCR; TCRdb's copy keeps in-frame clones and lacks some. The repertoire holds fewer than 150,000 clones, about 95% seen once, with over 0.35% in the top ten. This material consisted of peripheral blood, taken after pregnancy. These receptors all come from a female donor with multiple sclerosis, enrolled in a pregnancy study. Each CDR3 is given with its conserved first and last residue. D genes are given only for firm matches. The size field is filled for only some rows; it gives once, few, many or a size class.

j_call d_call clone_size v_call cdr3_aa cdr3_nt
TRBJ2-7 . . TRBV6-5 CASSPGRTYEQYF TGTGCCAGCAGCCCCGGGAGAACCTACGAGCAGTACTTC
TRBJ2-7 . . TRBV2 CASRWEVSGEQYF TGTGCCAGCAGATGGGAGGTCTCGGGGGAGCAGTACTTC
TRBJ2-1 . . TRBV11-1 CASSLSGLYNEQFF TGTGCCAGCAGCTTAAGCGGGCTCTACAATGAGCAGTTCTTC
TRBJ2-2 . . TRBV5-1 CASSLAKGSNTGELFF TGCGCCAGCAGCTTGGCCAAGGGGTCGAACACCGGGGAGCTGTTTTTT
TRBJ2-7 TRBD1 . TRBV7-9 CASSLGDRGQREQYF TGTGCCAGCAGCTTAGGGGACAGGGGTCAACGCGAGCAGTACTTC
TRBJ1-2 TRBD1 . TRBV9 CASSGDREGYTF TGTGCCAGCAGCGGGGACAGGGAGGGCTACACCTTC
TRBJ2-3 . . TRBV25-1 CASGRDYTDTQYF TGTGCCAGCGGCAGGGATTACACAGATACGCAGTATTTT
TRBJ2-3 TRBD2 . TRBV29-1 CSVAGRTSGRPDTQYF TGCAGCGTCGCCGGTCGGACTAGCGGGAGACCAGATACGCAGTATTTT
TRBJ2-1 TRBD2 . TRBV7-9 CASTATASGTNEQFF TGTGCCAGCACTGCGACGGCTAGCGGGACCAATGAGCAGTTCTTC
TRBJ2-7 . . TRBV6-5 CASSYSGVQSYEQYF TGTGCCAGCAGTTACTCAGGGGTACAGTCCTACGAGCAGTACTTC
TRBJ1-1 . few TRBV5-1 CASSLTGLASTEAFF TGCGCCAGCAGCCTTACAGGGTTAGCGAGCACTGAAGCTTTCTTT
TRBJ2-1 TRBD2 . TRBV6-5 CASSQLAGAYNEQFF TGTGCCAGCAGTCAACTAGCGGGCGCTTACAATGAGCAGTTCTTC
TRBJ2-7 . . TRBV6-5 CASRRGGVLNEQYF TGTGCCAGCAGGCGCGGTGGAGTCTTGAACGAGCAGTACTTC
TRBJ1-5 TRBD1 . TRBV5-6 CASSRGQGSNQPQHF TGTGCCAGCAGCCGGGGACAGGGTAGCAATCAGCCCCAGCATTTT
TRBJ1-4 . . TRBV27 CASSFEFNEKLFF TGTGCCAGCAGTTTTGAGTTTAATGAAAAACTGTTTTTT
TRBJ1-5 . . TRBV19 CASSPRDGTYSNQPQHF TGTGCCAGTAGTCCCCGGGACGGGACATATAGCAATCAGCCCCAGCATTTT
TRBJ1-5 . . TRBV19 CASSIGKQLNQPQHF TGTGCCAGTAGTATCGGGAAACAGCTCAATCAGCCCCAGCATTTT
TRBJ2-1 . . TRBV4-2 CASSQGTPGGNEQFF TGTGCCAGCAGCCAAGGCACCCCCGGAGGGAATGAGCAGTTCTTC
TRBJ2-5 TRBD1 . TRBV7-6 CASSLASGGRETQYF TGTGCCAGCAGCTTAGCGTCAGGGGGCAGAGAGACCCAGTACTTC
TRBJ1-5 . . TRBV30 CAWSVSPSNQPQHF TGTGCCTGGAGTGTAAGCCCTAGCAATCAGCCCCAGCATTTT
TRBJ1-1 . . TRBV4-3 CASLRPGGNTEAFF TGCGCCAGCCTCAGGCCGGGGGGGAACACTGAAGCTTTCTTT
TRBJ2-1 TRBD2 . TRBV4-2 CASSQFTGTSGRGSEQFF TGTGCCAGCAGCCAATTCACCGGGACTAGCGGGAGGGGCAGTGAGCAGTTCTTC
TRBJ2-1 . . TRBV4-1 CASSQGPGQYNEQFF TGCGCCAGCAGCCAAGGCCCTGGACAGTACAATGAGCAGTTCTTC
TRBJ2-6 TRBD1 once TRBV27 CASSFGTGESSGANVLTF TGTGCCAGCAGTTTTGGGACAGGCGAGAGCTCTGGGGCCAACGTCCTGACTTTC
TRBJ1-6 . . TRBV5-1 CASSLSGAARLNSPLHF TGCGCCAGCAGCCTATCGGGAGCCGCCCGCCTAAATTCACCCCTCCACTTT
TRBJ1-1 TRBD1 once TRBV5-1 CASSRTGQGPMNTEAFF TGCGCCAGCAGCCGGACAGGACAGGGGCCGATGAACACTGAAGCTTTCTTT
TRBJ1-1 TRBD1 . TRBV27 CASQDRLGWNTEAFF TGTGCCAGCCAGGACAGGTTGGGATGGAACACTGAAGCTTTCTTT
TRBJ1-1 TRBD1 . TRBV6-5 CASSYLGQGVSEAFF TGTGCCAGCAGTTACCTGGGACAGGGGGTCTCTGAAGCTTTCTTT
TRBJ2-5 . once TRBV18 CASSPPRVQETQYF TGTGCCAGCTCACCACCGCGAGTTCAAGAGACCCAGTACTTC
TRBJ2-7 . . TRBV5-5 CASSLLAQGEQYF TGTGCCAGCAGCTTGCTTGCCCAGGGCGAGCAGTACTTC
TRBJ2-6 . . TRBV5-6 CASSLPGWESGANVLTF TGTGCCAGCAGCTTGCCAGGGTGGGAATCTGGGGCCAACGTCCTGACTTTC
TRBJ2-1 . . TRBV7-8 CASSLAPGVAYNEQFF TGTGCCAGCAGCTTAGCGCCCGGGGTTGCTTACAATGAGCAGTTCTTC
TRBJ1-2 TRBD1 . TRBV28 CASRSLGTGRDGYTF TGTGCCAGCAGATCCTTGGGGACAGGGAGGGATGGCTACACCTTC
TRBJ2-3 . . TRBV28 CASSLAAGAPYTDTQYF TGTGCCAGCAGTTTAGCTGCGGGGGCGCCCTACACAGATACGCAGTATTTT
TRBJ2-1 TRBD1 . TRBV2 CASSDPGTGNDNEQFF TGTGCCAGCAGTGATCCGGGGACAGGGAATGACAATGAGCAGTTCTTC
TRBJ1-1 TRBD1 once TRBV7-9 CASSLGQGANTEAFF TGTGCCAGCAGCTTAGGGCAGGGGGCGAACACTGAAGCTTTCTTT
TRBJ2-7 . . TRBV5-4 CASSLVGRSYEQYF TGTGCCAGCAGCTTGGTGGGGAGGTCCTACGAGCAGTACTTC
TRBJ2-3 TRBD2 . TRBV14 CASSPNSGVLDTQYF TGTGCCAGCAGCCCCAATAGCGGGGTCCTCGATACGCAGTATTTT
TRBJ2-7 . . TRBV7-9 CASSLKVEGSYEQYF TGTGCCAGCAGCTTAAAGGTGGAGGGTTCCTACGAGCAGTACTTC
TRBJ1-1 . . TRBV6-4 CASSDSIRDGRAFF TGTGCCAGCAGTGACTCCATCCGGGACGGGAGGGCTTTCTTT
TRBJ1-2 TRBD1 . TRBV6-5 CASSYMTGGSYGYTF TGTGCCAGCAGTTACATGACAGGGGGATCCTATGGCTACACCTTC
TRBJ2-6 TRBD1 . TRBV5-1 CASSWTRGPEAGANVLTF TGCGCCAGCAGCTGGACCAGGGGGCCCGAGGCTGGGGCCAACGTCCTGACTTTC
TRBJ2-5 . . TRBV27 CASSFTRGETQYF TGTGCCAGCAGTTTCACCAGGGGAGAGACCCAGTACTTC
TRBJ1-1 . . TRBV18 CASSQQGDTEAFF TGTGCCAGCTCACAACAGGGCGACACTGAAGCTTTCTTT
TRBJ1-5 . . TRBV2 CASSRSGNQPQHF TGTGCCAGCAGTCGGTCAGGTAATCAGCCCCAGCATTTT